A single sample is the source of the 10 T cell receptor beta chains below, sequenced in a study of blood T cell repertoires in COVID-19. Some clones are missing from TCRdb's copy, which holds only in-frame ones; the method was immunoSEQ multiplex PCR. The table shows over 200,000 clones, with around 80% occurring only once. The sample consisted of peripheral blood. The receptors here all came from a man older than 75 with acute or convalescent COVID-19.

This clone was detected only a few times. V is TRBV11-2 and J is TRBJ1-5, with TRBD1 as a possible D gene (6 bases). Germline V lookup: CDR1 SGHAT, CDR2 FQNNGV. Trimming left V 4 bases short and J 2 bases short, with 15 bases between. The CDR3 contains 16 residues. The CDR3 reads CASSSGGGARNQPQHF. DNA for the CDR3: TGTGCCAGCAGCTCCGGAGGGGGGGCCCGCAATCAGCCCCAGCATTTT.

The chain is built from TRBV30 and TRBJ1-5, with 8 bases that match TRBD1. The CDR3 runs 16 residues. J gave up 4 bases and V 0 bases, and 8 bases lay outside the gene matches. Germline CDR1 and CDR2: GTSNPN and SVGIG (reference sequence). Here the CDR3 DNA reads TGTGCCTGGAGTGTATGGACAGGGTGGAATAATCAGCCCCAGCATTTT. Its protein product is CAWSVWTGWNNQPQHF. The full variable domain, rest sourced from reference TRBV30 and TRBJ1-5, is SQTIHQWPATLVQPVGSPLSLECTVEGTSNPNLYWYRQAAGRGLQLLFYSVGIGQISSEVPQNLSASRPQDRQFILSSKKLLLSDSGFYLCAWSVWTGWNNQPQHFGDGTRLSIL.

The rearrangement links TRBV27 to TRBJ2-5, with D possibly TRBD1 on 5 matching bases. V lost 1 base to trimming and J lost 3 bases, with 15 bases between them. CDR1 and CDR2 from the germline V gene are MNHEY and SMNVEV (reference sequence). This CDR3 spans 16 amino acids. The CDR3 reads CASSLWGRPIKETQYF. CDR3 in DNA: TGTGCCAGCAGTTTATGGGGCAGGCCAATTAAAGAGACCCAGTACTTC.

This clone has more than one count but fewer than ten. The chain couples TRBV7-9 to TRBJ2-7, with 7 bases matching TRBD2. The CDR3 is made up of 16 amino acids. Germline CDR1 reads SEHNR; CDR2 reads FQNEAQ (reference sequence). J gave up 5 bases and V 1 base, and 11 bases lay outside the gene matches. The CDR3 nucleotides are TGTGCCAGCAGCTTAGTTACGGGAGGAGGTTCGGACGAGCAGTACTTC. Protein product: CASSLVTGGGSDEQYF.

The V call is TRBV27, the J call TRBJ2-7; 11 positions match TRBD2. CDR1 and CDR2 from the germline V gene are MNHEY and SMNVEV (reference sequence). CDR3 length equals 17 residues. The V and J ends lost 5 bases and 11 bases, in that order; junction bases with no gene match: 20. The chain's CDR3 is CASSPPQGALLAGAKYF. In DNA form, the CDR3 reads TGTGCCAGCAGTCCACCACAGGGGGCGCTACTAGCGGGAGCCAAGTACTTC.

This clone was detected once. CDR3 region: CSVSQGVTGELFF. CDR3 nucleotide sequence: TGCAGCGTATCACAGGGGGTCACCGGGGAGCTGTTTTTT. The chain is built from TRBV29-1 and TRBJ2-2; the match to TRBD1 covers 8 bases. Losses at the gene ends were 6 bases for V and 4 bases for J; bases not matched to a gene: 4. This CDR3 has 13 amino acids. CDR1 and CDR2 from the germline V gene are SQVTM and ANQGSEA.

Of note for this clone: This sample includes further DNA sequences coding for the same CDR3. The chain couples TRBV11-2 to TRBJ1-2; D is ambiguous. CDR3 length equals 15 residues. Per the germline V gene, CDR1 is SGHAT and CDR2 is FQNNGV. V was clipped by 1 base and J by 2 bases, with 11 bases between them. The CDR3 DNA reads as TGTGCCAGCAGCTTAGTCCCGGGTTGGAACTATGGCTACACCTTC. It specifies CASSLVPGWNYGYTF.

The chain uses TRBV7-9 and TRBJ1-3; 7 bases map to TRBD1. V was pared by 5 bases and J by 3 bases, with 4 bases of the junction left unmatched. The CDR3 totals 14 residues. Germline loops: CDR1 SEHNR, CDR2 FQNEAQ (reference sequence). The CDR3 DNA is TGTGCCAGCAGCCACGGGACAGATGGAAACACCATATATTTT. Translated: CASSHGTDGNTIYF.

Turning to this clone: The sample has other DNA sequences that encode this CDR3 too. V usage is TRBV7-9 and J usage is TRBJ1-1; TRBD1 is a possible D gene (5 bases). CDR3 length equals 16 residues. Trimming stripped 6 bases from V and 2 bases from J, with 19 bases between. CDR1 and CDR2 from the germline V gene are SEHNR and FQNEAQ (reference sequence). The DNA for the CDR3 is TGTGCCAGCAGGTTGGCGGGGGGGGGACCTAACACTGAAGCTTTCTTT. Encoded protein: CASRLAGGGPNTEAFF.

This clone has more than one count but fewer than ten. V usage is TRBV29-1 and J usage is TRBJ2-1, with D perhaps matching TRBD2 (6 bases). Germline V gives CDR1 SQVTM, CDR2 ANQGSEA. The CDR3 covers 13 residues. Between the trimmed V and J ends, which lost 6 bases and 10 bases, there was a span of 19 bases. The CDR3 is CSVGRLGEHEQFF. For the CDR3, the DNA is TGCAGCGTGGGACGACTAGGGGAACACGAGCAGTTCTTC.